This TCR beta chain emerged from a study of beta chain features in type 1 diabetes. Whole-study results and caveats: Short templates might get an advantage during PCR, and this would be equal in patients and controls. TCRB repertoires of naive, central memory and Treg cells appeared more similar among patients than among healthy donors. Among patients with Type 1 diabetes, TCRB CDR3s were moderately but significantly shorter in every one of the four CD4+ subsets.

Every isolated RNA sample was fully reverse transcribed, so sequencing captured expressed TCRB transcripts. The repertoire was sequenced with immunoSEQ multiplex PCR; TCRdb's copy has only in-frame clones and lacks some. The sample holds 400,000 to 450,000 clones, 11% to 15% seen once. This clone has just a few counts. The antigen is not known. A sort by CD45RO/CCR7/CD25/CD127/CD95/CD27 yielded CD4+ naive, central memory, regulatory and stem cell-like memory cells. Germline loops: CDR1 SGHRS, CDR2 YFSETQ. The CDR3 has 15 residues. The V gene lost 0 bases and the J gene lost 6 bases, with 13 bases spanning the gap.

Sequences were obtained from naive CD4+ T cells from blood. The TCR originated in a man aged 30 to 39 in good health. The J gene is TRBJ1-5, the V gene TRBV5-1, with a possible D match to TRBD1 (6 bases). This CDR3 reads CASSLGQGFGQPQHF. The CDR3 DNA sequence: TGCGCCAGCAGCTTGGGGCAGGGGTTCGGTCAGCCCCAGCATTTT.